This TCR beta chain was recovered during a study of T cells in Graves' hyperthyroidism and ophthalmopathy. At least 3 on the Clinical Activity Score was recorded for ophthalmopathy patients, who also had NOSPECS grade at least 4 and duration under 3 months. Not enrolled were patients with uncontrolled infection, other autoimmune disease, pregnancy or lactation. For the diagnoses, clinical symptoms, serum thyroxine and TRAb, thyroid ultrasound and orbital computed tomography were used. PBMCs were obtained from 9.5 to 10 ml fresh peripheral blood. Trimming took 6 bases from V and 3 from J; bases not matched to a gene: 5. The germline gives CDR1 MDHEN, CDR2 SYDVKM. CDR3 size: 14 residues. Amplification of TCR beta CDR3 regions was performed using RNA transcripts as template. The TCR CDR3 was amplified in a first-round RT-PCR using the HTBI primer set. MiXCR was run by TCRdb on the multiplex PCR reads, yielding one entry per CDR3 protein. The table records hundreds of thousands of distinct CDR3 sequences, roughly a fifth of them present only once.

The sequenced sample was blood. The V and J genes are TRBV28 and TRBJ1-2, with TRBD1 matching 9 bases. The receptor was derived from a man between 50 and 59 years old with Graves' ophthalmopathy. The CDR3 DNA reads as TGTGCCAGCAGCTCGACAGGGGGGGACTATGGCTACACCTTC. Encoded protein: CASSSTGGDYGYTF.